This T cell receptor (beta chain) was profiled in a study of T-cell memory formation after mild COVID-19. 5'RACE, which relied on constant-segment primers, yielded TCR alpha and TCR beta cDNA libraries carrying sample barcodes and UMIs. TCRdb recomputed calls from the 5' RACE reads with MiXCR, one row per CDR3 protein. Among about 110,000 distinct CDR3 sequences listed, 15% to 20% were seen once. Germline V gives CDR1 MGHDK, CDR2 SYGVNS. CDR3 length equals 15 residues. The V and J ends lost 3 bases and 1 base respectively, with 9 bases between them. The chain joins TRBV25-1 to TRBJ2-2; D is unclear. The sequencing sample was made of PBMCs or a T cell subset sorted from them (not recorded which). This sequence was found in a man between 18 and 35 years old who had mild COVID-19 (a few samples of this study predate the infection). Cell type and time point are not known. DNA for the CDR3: TGTGCCAGCAGTGAGGGGAAAATGAACACCGGGGAGCTGTTTTTT. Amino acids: CASSEGKMNTGELFF.